The 10 T cell receptor beta chains reported below all come from one sample, sequenced in a study of Graves' ophthalmopathy and Graves' hyperthyroidism. From RNA, the CDR3 regions of TCR beta chains were amplified and sequenced. HTBI-primed first-round RT-PCR preceded second-round multiplex PCR. TCRdb reanalysed the multiplex PCR reads using MiXCR and keeps one entry per CDR3 protein. Among some 750,000 distinct CDR3 sequences listed, roughly 40% were seen once. The specimen was peripheral blood. These receptors all come from an adult man with Graves' ophthalmopathy.

This clonotype was detected many times. CDR3 protein: CSVEEWDRGPEQYF. In DNA, the CDR3 is TGCAGCGTTGAAGAATGGGACAGGGGTCCAGAGCAGTACTTC. The chain combines TRBV29-1 with TRBJ2-7; 10 bases align to TRBD1. Trimming took 0 bases from V and 7 from J; bases not matched to a gene: 6. Germline V gene sequence: CDR1 SQVTM, CDR2 ANQGSEA. The CDR3 runs to 14 residues.

A remark on this clonotype: This CDR3 is missing its conserved last phenylalanine or tryptophan, likely due to a read error. The chain carries TRBV7-9 and TRBJ1-2, with D tentatively TRBD1 (5 bases). Germline CDR1 is SEHNR and CDR2 is FQNEAQ (reference sequence). The CDR3 totals 15 residues. Trimming shortened V by 5 bases and J by 5 bases, and 18 bases separated the two germline ends. The CDR3 protein is CASSPQSGGAYGYTL. The CDR3 DNA reads as TGTGCCAGCAGCCCCCAGTCAGGAGGGGCGTATGGCTACACCTTA.

Remarks on this clonotype: A much larger clone is a single base away; this may be a read error. This chain joins TRBV25-1 and TRBJ2-7; D might be TRBD2 (5 bases). Germline loops: CDR1 MGHDK, CDR2 SYGVNS. This CDR3 is 15 amino acids long. Trimming removed 0 bases at V and 4 bases at J, with 13 bases between. The CDR3 loop reads CASSEYEGGPYEQYF. CDR3 DNA sequence: TGTGCCAGCAGTGAATATGAGGGCGGGCCATACGAGCAGTACTTC.

This clonotype has ten or more counts. This chain uses TRBV9 with TRBJ1-2; D perhaps matches TRBD1 (6 bases). V lost 0 bases to trimming and J lost 1 base, with 10 bases between them. The CDR3 is 15 residues long. In germline, CDR1 is SGDLS, CDR2 YYNGEE. This chain's CDR3 is CASSVDGQLNYGYTF. DNA of the CDR3: TGTGCCAGCAGCGTAGACGGACAGCTTAACTATGGCTACACCTTC.

This clonotype was counted many times. The rearrangement links TRBV2 to TRBJ1-5; D is possibly TRBD1 (5 bases). This CDR3 comprises 15 residues. The V gene lost 1 base and the J gene lost 5 bases, with 12 bases spanning the gap. The V gene's germline CDR1 is SNHLY and CDR2 FYNNEI. CDR3 nucleotides: TGTGCCAGCAGTGAAGATTCCCAGGGCGATCAGCCCCAGCATTTT. Amino acid sequence: CASSEDSQGDQPQHF.

The chain is built from TRBV5-1 and TRBJ2-3; no definite D call. The CDR3 consists of 14 residues. V lost 5 bases and J 0 bases, leaving 10 bases between the germline ends. Per the germline V gene, CDR1 is SGHRS and CDR2 is YFSETQ. The CDR3 reads CASRKEDSTDTQYF. CDR3 in DNA: TGCGCCAGCAGGAAGGAAGATAGCACAGATACGCAGTATTTT. Full variable domain (outside the CDR3, taken from reference TRBV5-1 and TRBJ2-3): KAGVTQTPRYLIKTRGQQVTLSCSPISGHRSVSWYQQTPGQGLQFLFEYFSETQRNKGNFPGRFSGRQFSNSRSEMNVSTLELGDSALYLCASRKEDSTDTQYFGPGTRLTVL.

Many counts were recorded for this clonotype. The chain joins TRBV10-2 to TRBJ1-1; D perhaps matches TRBD1 (5 bases). Germline assignment: CDR1 WSHSY and CDR2 SAAADI. CDR3 length: 13 amino acids. V dropped 3 bases and J dropped 4 bases, with 9 bases sitting between them. The CDR3: CASSESRATEAFF. The CDR3 DNA follows: TGCGCCAGCAGTGAATCCAGGGCCACTGAAGCTTTCTTT.

This clonotype turned up a few times. This chain joins TRBV20-1 and TRBJ1-2; 7 bases align to TRBD1. Germline V gene lookup returns CDR1 DFQATT and CDR2 SNEGSKA (reference sequence). With V trimmed by 1 base and J by 4 bases, 3 bases remained unmatched. The CDR3 runs to 13 residues. The DNA for the CDR3 is TGCAGTGCTAGAGTCAGGGGGGGCTATGGCTACACCTTC. It yields the protein CSARVRGGYGYTF.

V gene TRBV5-4 combines with J gene TRBJ1-1; weak D call: TRBD1 (5 bases). CDR1 and CDR2 (germline): SGHNT, YYREEE (reference sequence). Trimming took 0 bases from V and 4 from J, leaving 10 bases between them. The CDR3 has 14 residues. The CDR3 is CASSLAREGTEAFF. CDR3 sequence (DNA): TGTGCCAGCAGCTTGGCCAGGGAGGGCACTGAAGCTTTCTTT.

About this clonotype: This sequence may be a read error, since a much larger clone differs from it by one base. DNA of the CDR3: TGCGCCAGCAACCTTATCTCTGGGGCCAACGTCCTGACTTTC. Amino acids: CASNLISGANVLTF. J is TRBJ2-6 and V is TRBV7-9; unclear D gene. From germline, CDR1 is SEHNR and CDR2 FQNEAQ (reference sequence). This CDR3 spans 14 amino acids.